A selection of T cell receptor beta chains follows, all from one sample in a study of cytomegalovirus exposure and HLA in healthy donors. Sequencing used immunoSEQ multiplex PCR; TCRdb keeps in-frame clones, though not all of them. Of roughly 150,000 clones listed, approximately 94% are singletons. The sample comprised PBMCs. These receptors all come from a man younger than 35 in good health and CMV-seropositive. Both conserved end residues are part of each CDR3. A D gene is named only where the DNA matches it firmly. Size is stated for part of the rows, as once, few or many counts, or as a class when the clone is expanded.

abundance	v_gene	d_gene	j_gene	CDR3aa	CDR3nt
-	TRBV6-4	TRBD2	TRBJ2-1	CASSVVAGGNEQFF	TGTGCCAGCAGTGTCGTAGCGGGGGGCAATGAGCAGTTCTTC
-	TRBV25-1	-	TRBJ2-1	CASRGLYAVDEQFF	TGTGCCAGCCGGGGATTATATGCGGTCGATGAGCAGTTCTTC
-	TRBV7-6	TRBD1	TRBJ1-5	CASSPLGQGGQPQHF	TGTGCCAGCAGCCCCTTGGGACAGGGAGGTCAGCCCCAGCATTTT
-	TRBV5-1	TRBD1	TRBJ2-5	CASSLGTGDETQYF	TGCGCCAGCAGCTTGGGGACAGGGGATGAGACCCAGTACTTC
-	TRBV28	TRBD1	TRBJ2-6	CASRKGQGGSSGANVLTF	TGTGCCAGCAGAAAGGGACAGGGGGGATCCTCTGGGGCCAACGTCCTGACTTTC
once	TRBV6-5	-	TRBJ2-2	CASSYYISGELFF	TGTGCCAGCAGTTACTACATTTCAGGGGAGCTGTTTTTT
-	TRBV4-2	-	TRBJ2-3	CASSQVLAETSTDTQYF	TGTGCCAGCAGCCAGGTCTTAGCGGAAACTAGCACAGATACGCAGTATTTT
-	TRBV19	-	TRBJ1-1	CASSNQGGVEAFF	TGTGCCAGTAGTAACCAGGGAGGTGTTGAAGCTTTCTTT
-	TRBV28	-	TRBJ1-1	CASSFQGLNTEAFF	TGTGCCAGCAGTTTTCAGGGCTTGAACACTGAAGCTTTCTTT
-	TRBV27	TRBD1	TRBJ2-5	CASSLWGQTKETQYF	TGTGCCAGCAGTTTATGGGGACAGACTAAAGAGACCCAGTACTTC
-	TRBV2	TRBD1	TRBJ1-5	CASSMTGGANQPQHF	TGTGCCAGCAGTATGACAGGGGGGGCCAATCAGCCCCAGCATTTT
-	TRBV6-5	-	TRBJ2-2	CASRREGAVTGELFF	TGTGCCAGCAGACGGGAGGGGGCCGTCACCGGGGAGCTGTTTTTT
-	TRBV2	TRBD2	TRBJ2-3	CATSLAGPTDTQYF	TGTGCCACCTCACTAGCGGGGCCCACAGATACGCAGTATTTT
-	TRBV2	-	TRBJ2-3	CASSGRRTDTQYF	TGTGCCAGCAGCGGTCGGAGGACAGATACGCAGTATTTT
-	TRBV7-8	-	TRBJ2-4	CASSPGLHMNIQYF	TGTGCCAGCAGCCCCGGACTGCACATGAACATTCAGTACTTC
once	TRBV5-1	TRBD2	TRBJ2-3	CASSLGLAVEYTDTQYF	TGCGCCAGCAGCTTGGGGCTAGCGGTGGAATACACAGATACGCAGTATTTT
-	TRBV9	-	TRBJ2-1	CASSVGGGRAYNEQFF	TGTGCCAGCAGCGTAGGGGGGGGCAGGGCCTACAATGAGCAGTTCTTC
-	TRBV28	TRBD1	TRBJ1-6	CASSWKGAYSPLHF	TGTGCCAGCAGTTGGAAGGGGGCGTATTCACCCCTCCACTTT
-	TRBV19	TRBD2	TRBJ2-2	CATGTSGNTGELFF	TGTGCCACAGGGACTAGCGGGAACACCGGGGAGCTGTTTTTT
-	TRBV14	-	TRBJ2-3	CASSPTRGRGTSTDTQYF	TGTGCCAGCAGTCCGACGAGGGGGAGGGGAACTAGCACAGATACGCAGTATTTT
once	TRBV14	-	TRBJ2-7	CASSPGYTYEQYF	TGTGCCAGCAGCCCCGGGTATACCTACGAGCAGTACTTC
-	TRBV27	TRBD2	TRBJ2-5	CASSPGLAGGLNPTQYF	TGTGCCAGCAGTCCAGGACTAGCGGGAGGCCTAAACCCTACCCAGTACTTC
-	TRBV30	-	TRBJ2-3	CAWTRLDLGTDTQYF	TGTGCCTGGACTCGACTAGATCTTGGCACAGATACGCAGTATTTT
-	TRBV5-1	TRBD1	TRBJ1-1	CASSLAVAGGGTEAFF	TGCGCCAGCAGCTTGGCAGTGGCAGGGGGAGGTACTGAAGCTTTCTTT
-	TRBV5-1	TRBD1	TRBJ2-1	CASSPFGTGSGSEQFF	TGCGCCAGCAGCCCCTTTGGGACAGGGTCGGGGAGTGAGCAGTTCTTC
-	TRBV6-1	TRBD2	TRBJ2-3	CASSEYLAGVSTDTQYF	TGTGCCAGCAGTGAATATCTCGCGGGGGTGAGCACAGATACGCAGTATTTT
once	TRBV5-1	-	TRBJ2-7	CASSSGILRYEQYF	TGCGCCAGCAGCTCAGGAATCCTTCGCTACGAGCAGTACTTC
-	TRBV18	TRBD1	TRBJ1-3	CASSPSGGGNTIYF	TGTGCCAGCTCACCGTCAGGGGGTGGAAACACCATATATTTT
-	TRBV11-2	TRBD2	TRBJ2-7	CASSLAPQLAGGGYEQYF	TGTGCCAGCAGCTTAGCCCCCCAACTAGCGGGAGGAGGGTACGAGCAGTACTTC
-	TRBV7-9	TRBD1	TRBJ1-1	CASSSTDRVNTEAFF	TGTGCCAGCAGCTCGACGGACAGGGTGAACACTGAAGCTTTCTTT
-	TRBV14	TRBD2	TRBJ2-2	CASSWVYPGLADTGELFF	TGTGCCAGCAGCTGGGTTTATCCAGGACTAGCGGACACCGGGGAGCTGTTTTTT
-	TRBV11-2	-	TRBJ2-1	CASSLVAVNNEQFF	TGTGCCAGCAGCTTAGTAGCGGTTAACAATGAGCAGTTCTTC
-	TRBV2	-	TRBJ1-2	CASSLGGVDGYTF	TGTGCCAGCAGCCTTGGGGGGGTAGATGGCTACACCTTC
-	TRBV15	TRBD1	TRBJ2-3	CATSRDRGNIDTQYF	TGTGCCACCAGCAGAGACAGGGGGAACATCGATACGCAGTATTTT
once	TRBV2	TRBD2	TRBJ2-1	CASSPGTSGVNEQFF	TGTGCCAGCAGCCCCGGGACTAGCGGGGTCAATGAGCAGTTCTTC
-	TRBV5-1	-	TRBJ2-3	CASRDSTTDTQYF	TGCGCCAGCAGGGACTCCACTACAGATACGCAGTATTTT
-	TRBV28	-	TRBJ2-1	CASSPSHEQFF	TGTGCCAGCAGCCCCTCCCATGAGCAGTTCTTC
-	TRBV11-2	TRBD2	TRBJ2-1	CASSSYRDYAFYNEQFF	TGTGCCAGCAGCTCTTACCGGGACTACGCATTCTACAATGAGCAGTTCTTC
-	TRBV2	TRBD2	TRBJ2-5	CASSGSSGSPQETQYF	TGTGCCAGCAGTGGATCAAGCGGGAGTCCCCAAGAGACCCAGTACTTC
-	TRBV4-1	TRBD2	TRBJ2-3	CASSQEAGAWDTQYF	TGCGCCAGCAGCCAAGAAGCGGGAGCTTGGGATACGCAGTATTTT
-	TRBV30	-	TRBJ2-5	CAWSGKEYRETQYF	TGTGCCTGGAGTGGTAAGGAGTACCGGGAGACCCAGTACTTC
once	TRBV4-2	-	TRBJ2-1	CASSQEGSIDEQFF	TGTGCCAGCAGCCAAGAAGGTAGCATCGATGAGCAGTTCTTC
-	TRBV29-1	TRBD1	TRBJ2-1	CSVAGDRGLGEQFF	TGCAGCGTTGCGGGAGACAGGGGGCTGGGTGAGCAGTTCTTC
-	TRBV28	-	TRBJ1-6	CASRYRTRGYNSPLHF	TGTGCCAGCAGATACCGAACACGGGGCTATAATTCACCCCTCCACTTT
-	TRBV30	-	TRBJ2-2	CAWSVGGDTGELFF	TGTGCCTGGAGTGTCGGAGGGGACACCGGGGAGCTGTTTTTT
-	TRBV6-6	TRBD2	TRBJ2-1	CASSLTAGNNEQFF	TGTGCCAGCAGTTTAACAGCGGGAAACAATGAGCAGTTCTTC
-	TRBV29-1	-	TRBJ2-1	CSVGSGRGRNEQFF	TGCAGCGTTGGTTCGGGGCGGGGGCGGAATGAGCAGTTCTTC
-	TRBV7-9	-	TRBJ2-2	CASSNRVGGTGELFF	TGTGCCAGCAGCAATCGCGTGGGGGGAACCGGGGAGCTGTTTTTT
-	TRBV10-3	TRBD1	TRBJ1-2	CAITSGGRDYGYTF	TGTGCCATCACCTCAGGGGGCAGGGACTATGGCTACACCTTC
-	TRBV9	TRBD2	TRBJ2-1	CASSATSGRSSYNEQFF	TGTGCCAGCAGCGCGACTAGCGGGAGGAGCTCCTACAATGAGCAGTTCTTC
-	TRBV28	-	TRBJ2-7	CASTTGAYEQYF	TGTGCCAGCACCACGGGGGCCTACGAGCAGTACTTC